One and the same sample provided the 17 T cell receptor beta chains below, sequenced in a study of blood T cell repertoires in COVID-19. Libraries were prepared by immunoSEQ multiplex PCR; TCRdb keeps only in-frame clonotypes and omits some of them. The data contain 45,000 to 65,000 clones, about four fifths of them singletons. The sequenced sample was peripheral blood. These TCRs come from an older woman with acute or convalescent COVID-19.

V gene TRBV7-9 combines with J gene TRBJ2-2; weak D call: TRBD1 (5 bases). Germline CDR1 SEHNR, CDR2 FQNEAQ (reference sequence). The germline V and J ends were trimmed by 5 bases and 5 bases, with 21 bases remaining between them. The length of the CDR3 is 17 residues. This CDR3 is CASSVDSPLEKTGELFF. CDR3 sequence (DNA): TGTGCCAGCAGCGTAGACAGCCCTCTTGAGAAAACCGGGGAGCTGTTTTTT.

V usage is TRBV19 and J usage is TRBJ1-4, with D uncertain. V lost 4 bases and J lost 8, with 14 bases in between. Per germline, CDR1 LNHDA and CDR2 SQIVND (reference sequence). This CDR3 region has 14 residues. In nucleotides, the CDR3 is TGTGCCAGTAGTAGTGAACAGAGCCGCGAAAAACTGTTTTTT. This encodes CASSSEQSREKLFF.

This chain links TRBV7-9 with TRBJ1-1, with D unclear. Germline V lookup: CDR1 SEHNR, CDR2 FQNEAQ (reference sequence). V gave up 1 base and J gave up 0 bases, with 15 bases separating them. The CDR3 is 17 amino acids. The CDR3 reads CASSLGPSAEMNTEAFF. In nucleotides, the CDR3 is TGTGCCAGCAGCTTAGGTCCCTCGGCGGAGATGAACACTGAAGCTTTCTTT.

V gene TRBV7-8 combines with J gene TRBJ1-2; 8 positions agree with TRBD1. CDR1 and CDR2 from the germline V gene are SGHVS and FQNEAQ. The CDR3 sequence is 15 residues long. V dropped 4 bases and J dropped 6; count of bases not matched to a gene: 10. The CDR3 nucleotides are TGTGCCAGCAGCTCCGGGGGGTGGGGACAGGATGGCTACACCTTC. It is translated as CASSSGGWGQDGYTF. The whole variable domain, remainder taken from reference TRBV7-8 and TRBJ1-2, is GAGVSQSPRYKVAKRGQDVALRCDPISGHVSLFWYQQALGQGPEFLTYFQNEAQLDKSGLPSDRFFAERPEGSVSTLKIQRTQQEDSAVYLCASSSGGWGQDGYTFGSGTRLTVV.

This clone was found a few times. The chain is built from TRBV5-1 and TRBJ2-1; the match to TRBD2 covers 10 bases. The CDR3 sequence is 15 residues long. The V segment lost 2 bases and the J segment 6 bases; nucleotides outside the gene matches: 5. Germline CDR1 reads SGHRS; CDR2 reads YFSETQ. In DNA form, the CDR3 reads TGCGCCAGCAGCTTCTCTCGGACTAGCGGCAATGAGCAGTTCTTC. Encoded protein: CASSFSRTSGNEQFF.

The chain has TRBV7-2 and TRBJ1-1; D might be TRBD1 (6 bases). The CDR3 is 14 residues long. Germline CDR1 is SGHTA and CDR2 is FQGNSA. Between the trimmed V and J ends, which lost 5 bases and 4 bases, there was a span of 14 bases. CDR3 sequence (DNA): TGTGCCAGCAGCGCTTGGACAGAGGGCACTGAAGCTTTCTTT. Translated, it gives CASSAWTEGTEAFF. Supplemented by reference TRBV7-2 and TRBJ1-1, the full variable domain reads GAGVSQSPSNKVTEKGKDVELRCDPISGHTALYWYRQSLGQGLEFLIYFQGNSAPDKSGLPSDRFSAERTGGSVSTLTIQRTQQEDSAVYLCASSAWTEGTEAFFGQGTRLTVV.

Note on this clone: In the same sample, other DNA sequences code for this CDR3. J is TRBJ1-1 and V is TRBV6-4, with TRBD1 matching over 7 bases. There are 13 residues in the CDR3. Germline V CDR1 and CDR2: MRHNA, SNTAGT. Trimming took 6 bases from V and 1 from J; bases not matched to a gene: 2. The CDR3 coding sequence is TGTGCCAGCAGCCGGACAGGGAACACTGAAGCTTTCTTT. Translated, it gives CASSRTGNTEAFF.

This sequence joins TRBV4-1 and TRBJ2-5; 11 bases fit TRBD2. Germline V lookup: CDR1 MGHRA, CDR2 YSYEKL. V shed 4 bases, J shed 2 bases, and the junction held 18 bases outside the gene matches. The CDR3 covers 20 residues. CDR3 sequence reads: CASSLQRGTSGSRSQETQYF. In DNA, the CDR3 is TGCGCCAGCAGCCTCCAACGCGGAACTAGCGGGAGTCGTAGTCAAGAGACCCAGTACTTC.

This clone turned up a few times. The chain employs TRBV6-5 and TRBJ2-7; no firm D call. The CDR3 length is 12 residues. V shed 5 bases and J shed 2 bases, with 7 bases lying between them. CDR1 is MNHEY, CDR2 SVGAGI, per germline. CDR3 DNA sequence: TGTGCCAGCAGTCGAGACACCTACGAGCAGTACTTC. It codes for CASSRDTYEQYF.

The V and J genes are TRBV3-1 (or the pseudogene TRBV3-2) and TRBJ1-1; 9 positions match TRBD1. Germline assignment: CDR1 LGHDT and CDR2 YNNKEL (reference sequence). The CDR3 covers 16 residues. V shed 1 base, J shed 4 bases, and the junction held 7 bases outside the gene matches. CDR3 nucleotide sequence: TGTGCCAGCAGCCAAGCATTGACAGGGGGGCGCACTGAAGCTTTCTTT. Translating it yields CASSQALTGGRTEAFF.

The chain links TRBV6-5 to TRBJ2-3; tentatively, D is TRBD2 (6 bases). The germline V gene encodes CDR1 MNHEY and CDR2 SVGAGI. Trimming stripped 7 bases from V and 0 bases from J, with 14 bases between. This CDR3 contains 15 residues. The CDR3 sequence is CASTPGGGSTDTQYF. In DNA form, the CDR3 reads TGTGCCAGCACCCCCGGTGGAGGGAGCACAGATACGCAGTATTTT.

The chain is built from TRBV5-4 and TRBJ2-5; D is possibly TRBD2 (7 bases). The germline CDR1 and CDR2 sequences are SGHNT and YYREEE (reference sequence). CDR3 length: 16 residues. V lost 0 bases and J lost 2, with 14 bases in between. The CDR3: CASSLETGGGQETQYF. The CDR3 bases are TGTGCCAGCAGCTTGGAAACGGGGGGCGGGCAAGAGACCCAGTACTTC. The variable domain in full, with the rest retrieved from reference TRBV5-4 and TRBJ2-5, is ETGVTQSPTHLIKTRGQQVTLRCSSQSGHNTVSWYQQALGQGPQFIFQYYREEENGRGNFPPRFSGLQFPNYSSELNVNALELDDSALYLCASSLETGGGQETQYFGPGTRLLVL.

The rearrangement uses TRBV6-5 and TRBJ2-3; 7 positions agree with TRBD2. Germline V lookup: CDR1 MNHEY, CDR2 SVGAGI. V shed 7 bases, J shed 0 bases, and the junction held 4 bases outside the gene matches. The CDR3 consists of 14 residues. The CDR3 sequence is CASILAISTDTQYF. CDR3 coding DNA: TGTGCCAGCATACTAGCGATCAGCACAGATACGCAGTATTTT.

The V and J genes are TRBV15 and TRBJ2-1; 13 bases fit TRBD2. Per germline, CDR1 LNHNV and CDR2 YYDKDF (reference sequence). V trimming: 2 bases; J trimming: 9 bases; junction bases outside the gene matches: 13. The CDR3 is 18 residues long. CDR3 protein: CATSRPSWTSGSQGEQFF. The CDR3 bases are TGTGCCACCAGCAGACCCTCGTGGACTAGCGGGAGTCAAGGTGAGCAGTTCTTC.

The V and J genes are TRBV4-1 and TRBJ1-5; no definite D call. The CDR3 loop spans 13 amino acids. V was pared by 0 bases and J by 4 bases, with 4 bases between. Looked up from germline, CDR1 is MGHRA and CDR2 is YSYEKL. The CDR3 loop reads CASSQDPNQPQHF. The CDR3 DNA reads TGCGCCAGCAGCCAAGACCCAAATCAGCCCCAGCATTTT.

V gene TRBV3-1 (or the pseudogene TRBV3-2) combines with J gene TRBJ1-2; 9 nucleotides line up with TRBD1. V trimming: 5 bases; J trimming: 2 bases; junction bases outside the gene matches: 3. The CDR3 consists of 14 residues. Looked up from germline, CDR1 is LGHDT and CDR2 is YNNKEL (reference sequence). In DNA form, the CDR3 reads TGTGCCAGCAGCGCGGGACAGGGAAACTATGGCTACACCTTC. Protein sequence: CASSAGQGNYGYTF.

The V and J genes are TRBV19 and TRBJ2-5, with D possibly matching TRBD1 (5 bases). Germline V lookup: CDR1 LNHDA, CDR2 SQIVND (reference sequence). V lost 5 bases and J lost 1, with 11 bases in between. The CDR3 is made up of 14 amino acids. The CDR3 loop reads CASSARQFQETQYF. In DNA, the CDR3 is TGTGCCAGTAGTGCTCGACAGTTCCAAGAGACCCAGTACTTC.